A selection of T cell receptor beta chains follows, all from one sample in a study of shared clonotypes between healthy human individuals. Sequencing used immunoSEQ multiplex PCR; TCRdb keeps in-frame clones, though not all of them. Altogether roughly 2.2 million clones are present, 85% to 95% being singletons, with the ten largest covering 0.37%. Sequencing was performed on naive CD4+ T cells from PBMCs. The source is a man aged 18 to 30 in good health. Some clones in this sample may be carry-over from other donors' samples. The CDR3 runs from the conserved cysteine through the conserved F or W. A D gene is named only where the DNA matches it firmly. Clone size is given for some rows only: seen once, a few or many times, or a class if the clone is expanded.

clone_size: .; v_call: TRBV10-2; d_call: TRBD2; j_call: TRBJ2-5; cdr3_nt: TGCGCCAGCAGGGGAGCGGGAGAGGGTTTGGAGACCCAGTACTTC; cdr3_aa: CASRGAGEGLETQYF
clone_size: .; v_call: TRBV9; d_call: .; j_call: TRBJ2-1; cdr3_nt: TGTGCCAGCAGCGGTCGTTGGGGAGAGCAGTTCTTC; cdr3_aa: CASSGRWGEQFF
clone_size: .; v_call: TRBV7-2; d_call: TRBD2; j_call: TRBJ2-1; cdr3_nt: TGTGCCAGCAGAGTAGCGGGAGCCGGCAATGAGCAGTTCTTC; cdr3_aa: CASRVAGAGNEQFF
clone_size: .; v_call: TRBV28; d_call: TRBD1; j_call: TRBJ1-2; cdr3_nt: TGTGCCAGCAGAACCTCAGGGGGTGCGTATGGCTACACCTTC; cdr3_aa: CASRTSGGAYGYTF
clone_size: .; v_call: TRBV5-4; d_call: .; j_call: TRBJ2-2; cdr3_nt: TGTGCCAGCAGCTTGAAAGGGGTTGAAGTCGGGGAGCTGTTTTTT; cdr3_aa: CASSLKGVEVGELFF
clone_size: few; v_call: TRBV21-1; d_call: .; j_call: TRBJ2-6; cdr3_nt: TGTGCCAGCAGCCACCGGAGGGGAAGTGGGGCCAACGTCCTGACTTTC; cdr3_aa: CASSHRRGSGANVLTF
clone_size: .; v_call: TRBV18; d_call: TRBD2; j_call: TRBJ2-1; cdr3_nt: TGTGCCAGCTCATCAGGGCCTGGGACTAGCGCTAATGAGCAGTTCTTC; cdr3_aa: CASSSGPGTSANEQFF
clone_size: once; v_call: TRBV4-2; d_call: TRBD2; j_call: TRBJ2-3; cdr3_nt: TGTGCCAGCAGCCACCGGGAGGCCCGTACAGATACGCAGTATTTT; cdr3_aa: CASSHREARTDTQYF
clone_size: .; v_call: TRBV14; d_call: .; j_call: TRBJ1-1; cdr3_nt: TGTGCCAGCAGCCAAGAATTCGCGGCGAAAGCGAACACTGAAGCTTTCTTT; cdr3_aa: CASSQEFAAKANTEAFF
clone_size: .; v_call: TRBV4-3; d_call: .; j_call: TRBJ1-1; cdr3_nt: TGCGCCAGCAGGGTGGAGGCCGGCGCTGAAGCTTTCTTT; cdr3_aa: CASRVEAGAEAFF
clone_size: .; v_call: TRBV19; d_call: .; j_call: TRBJ1-5; cdr3_nt: TGTGCCAGTAGTGCCCCCGCAGGGATTCAGCCCCAGCATTTT; cdr3_aa: CASSAPAGIQPQHF
clone_size: .; v_call: TRBV9; d_call: TRBD1; j_call: TRBJ2-1; cdr3_nt: TGTGCCAGCAGCCATCGGGACAGGGGGAACGATGAGCAGTTCTTC; cdr3_aa: CASSHRDRGNDEQFF
clone_size: .; v_call: TRBV15; d_call: .; j_call: TRBJ2-7; cdr3_nt: TGTGCCACCAGCAGGTTGGTTAACAAGGAGCAGTACTTC; cdr3_aa: CATSRLVNKEQYF
clone_size: once; v_call: TRBV27; d_call: TRBD1; j_call: TRBJ1-1; cdr3_nt: TGTGCCAGCACTCCGGGACAGAAGAACACTGAAGCTTTCTTT; cdr3_aa: CASTPGQKNTEAFF
clone_size: .; v_call: TRBV9; d_call: .; j_call: TRBJ2-2; cdr3_nt: TGTGCCAGCAGCGGTGGGTATGGGGAGCTGTTTTTT; cdr3_aa: CASSGGYGELFF